Included here is one T cell receptor beta chain sequence, with context. The sample is drawn from a study of blood T cell repertoires in COVID-19. Across the whole study: Both acute and convalescent COVID-19 samples were obtained from the United States, Italy and Spain. In each case, the material was cDNA or gDNA derived from T cells, B-cell-depleted T cells, or PBMCs.

In the authors' methods: Reference gene primer amplification in the assay estimated nucleated cell counts. Profiling relied on immunoSEQ multiplex PCR, and the TCRdb table lists in-frame clones only, not all of them. From that table come the V and J calls and clone size; the DNA was used to work out D and trimming. Among some 200,000 clones, over 70% were seen once, and the ten largest hold 5.5% to 8.5%. The sample taken for sequencing was peripheral blood. This receptor was taken from a woman in her seventies with acute or convalescent COVID-19.

CDR3 sequence reads: CASSLYQGDEQFF. In nucleotides, the CDR3 is TGTGCCAGCAGCTTATACCAGGGGGATGAGCAGTTCTTC. The chain employs TRBV11-3 and TRBJ2-1; the match to TRBD1 covers 7 bases. In germline, CDR1 is SGHNT, CDR2 YENEEA. The CDR3 is made up of 13 amino acids. V shed 2 bases and J 8 bases; nucleotides not matched to a gene: 3.